This T cell receptor beta chain was sequenced in a study of CD8+ T cells in alopecia areata (dated by TCRdb to between 2018 and 2020). Study-wide context: The treated patients took part in an open-label pilot trial in which moderate-to-severe alopecia areata was treated with oral tofacitinib at 5 to 10 mg twice daily. Scalp clonality was compared among normal scalp (n=4), patchy alopecia areata scalp (n=8), and alopecia totalis/universalis scalp (n=8). To study T cell clonal expansion in alopecia areata, the researchers applied high-throughput TCRbeta sequencing to both the C3H/HeJ mouse model and human patients. On the human side, TCRbeta sequencing was run on scalp tissue and on sorted CD4+ and CD8+ peripheral blood T cells from healthy controls and from alopecia areata patients with either patchy or totalis/universalis disease. Tofacitinib was administered for 6 to 18 months, and 6 months of follow-up off drug were then conducted to assess delayed response and recurrence. In treated patients, disease severity was measured using the SALT score, which gives the percentage of scalp surface area affected. Biopsies were taken from tofacitinib-treated patients at baseline and again at 4 and 24 weeks into treatment, and several of those patients also had a later scalp biopsy. RNA came from the PAXgene miRNA kit for fixed scalp, the miRNeasy kit for PBMCs, and the RNeasy kit for mouse skin. TCRbeta CDR3 regions were amplified by immunoSEQ multiplex PCR using 35 Vbeta forward and 13 Jbeta reverse primers.

This clone was seen just once. Its antigen specificity is not known. The input lacks base qualities; no much larger clone sits a single base away. What this sample's time point label stands for: around 28 days on oral tofacitinib. Explained via the paper, the treatment or condition label denotes: oral pan-JAK inhibitor, 5-10 mg twice daily. Peripheral blood and lesional scalp punch biopsies were obtained from patients with alopecia areata. After PBMCs were isolated by density centrifugation and stained for CD3, CD4 and CD8, a FACSAria was used to sort CD4+ and CD8+ T cells. Library method: the immunoSEQ multiplex PCR assay. RNA was extracted from all samples and reverse transcribed into cDNA as template for TCR sequencing. SuperScript III was used for first-strand cDNA synthesis, primed with a 2:1 mix of oligo-dT and random hexamers. A synthetic immune receptor repertoire was used to gauge amplification bias, and whatever bias remained was removed computationally. On the study's bioinformatics: Raw reads were preprocessed to remove errors, and CDR3 was defined by IMGT conventions from the conserved cysteine to phenylalanine. Clonality was computed as 1 minus the Shannon entropy, with the entropy normalized by log2 of the number of productive unique TCRs. Whether scalp clones were CD4 or CD8 was inferred by matching scalp TCRbeta sequences against CD4 and CD8 repertoires sorted from blood. TCRdb took this table from immuneACCESS and kept in-frame rearrangements with V and J called. Such tables lack part of the clones; where checked against another copy, unresolved V genes explain under half of the gap, and the rest is unexplained. The V and J calls and clone size are taken from that table; D and trimming were inferred from the DNA. The sample includes some 150,000 clones, with 70% to 90% observed a single time. The ten largest clones add up to under 15% of the sample.

Results the study describes overall, beyond this receptor: Because the treated cohort was small and had only one nonresponder, larger studies are needed to examine links between baseline CD8+ expansion and response. Scalp TCR repertoire analysis is complicated because resident alphabeta T cells in normal human skin are also sequenced, whereas mouse skin is dominated by gammadelta T cells. Shared TCR sequences between patients were less evident than in mice, which may be partly attributable to HLA diversity in the patient population. During tofacitinib treatment, many expanded lesional clones remained in scalp and blood, and this persistence may partly explain relapse after treatment is stopped. Higher clonality and more expanded CD8+ clones were observed in lesional scalp than in normal scalp, particularly in alopecia totalis/universalis, a finding suggestive of antigenic drive. Tofacitinib significantly decreased scalp clonality and the number of expanded CD8+ clones among the top 100 scalp clones.

The sequencing used CD8+ T cells sorted from blood, collected at week 4, from a patient treated with tofacitinib. This receptor was taken from a human donor with alopecia areata.

The CDR3 is CSGSGGKVNTEAFF. The DNA sequence is given as TGCAGCGGCAGTGGGGGTAAGGTGAACACTGAAGCTTTCTTT. The sequence links TRBV29-1 to TRBJ1-1, and perhaps TRBD1 as D gene, on 5 matching bases. From the germline V gene, CDR1 is SQVTM and CDR2 is ANQGSEA. The CDR3 sequence holds 14 residues, the cysteine and phenylalanine included. Only the CDR3 region is kept as DNA, spanning 42 bases read in frame from base 1. Cut back by 7 bases and 0 bases, the V and J ends lie 15 bases apart.